A selection of T cell receptor beta chains follows, all from one sample in a study of blood T cell repertoires in COVID-19. Repertoires were generated with immunoSEQ multiplex PCR, while TCRdb's copy carries only in-frame clones and drops some. Found here are 200,000 to 300,000 clones, roughly 84% of them singletons; the top ten hold around 2.4%. Material for sequencing was peripheral blood. These receptors all stem from a man aged 40-49 years who had recovered from COVID-19. Each CDR3 is given without its conserved first and last residue. The order of the fields is J gene, V gene, CDR3 protein.

j_call: TRBJ2-2
v_call: TRBV12-5
cdr3_aa: ASGPTLGTMGTGELF

j_call: TRBJ1-5
v_call: TRBV20-1
cdr3_aa: SASPGNSNQPQH

j_call: TRBJ2-7
v_call: TRBV6-2/TRBV6-3
cdr3_aa: ASSYDSSYEQY

j_call: TRBJ2-5
v_call: TRBV5-1
cdr3_aa: ASSFFRGEETQY

j_call: TRBJ1-2
v_call: TRBV7-6
cdr3_aa: ASAARTGGFSGYT

j_call: TRBJ2-2
v_call: TRBV19
cdr3_aa: ASIGGLHTGELF

j_call: TRBJ2-1
v_call: TRBV5-1
cdr3_aa: ASSSTGANNEQF

j_call: TRBJ2-7
v_call: TRBV27
cdr3_aa: ASSFTGGLREQY

j_call: TRBJ2-3
v_call: TRBV5-1
cdr3_aa: ASSFGLALRTDTQY

j_call: TRBJ2-1
v_call: TRBV19
cdr3_aa: ASRPGQGKASSYNEQF

j_call: TRBJ2-2
v_call: TRBV29-1
cdr3_aa: SVGVPLGGQDHGELF

j_call: TRBJ2-7
v_call: TRBV7-2
cdr3_aa: ASSPTSGNEQY

j_call: TRBJ2-3
v_call: TRBV5-1
cdr3_aa: ASSLLSRTSGGDTQY

j_call: TRBJ1-2
v_call: TRBV27
cdr3_aa: ASSLRAVQGALEGYT

j_call: TRBJ1-4
v_call: TRBV5-6
cdr3_aa: ASSLDRVGELF

j_call: TRBJ2-2
v_call: TRBV5-5
cdr3_aa: ASSRRLAETGGELF

j_call: TRBJ1-4
v_call: TRBV9
cdr3_aa: ASSVSGTNEKLF

j_call: TRBJ1-1
v_call: TRBV25-1
cdr3_aa: ASKDSYSEAF

j_call: TRBJ1-2
v_call: TRBV6-6
cdr3_aa: ASSLGSGDYGYT

j_call: TRBJ1-4
v_call: TRBV5-1
cdr3_aa: ASSEGRKGEKLF

j_call: TRBJ1-1
v_call: TRBV7-9
cdr3_aa: ASSLDRGNTEAF

j_call: TRBJ1-1
v_call: TRBV9
cdr3_aa: ASSARTGLNTEAF

j_call: TRBJ2-3
v_call: TRBV18
cdr3_aa: ASSPVTDTQY

j_call: TRBJ2-7
v_call: TRBV24-1
cdr3_aa: ATRPDRHYEQY

j_call: TRBJ1-5
v_call: TRBV5-6
cdr3_aa: ASSPPGSNQPQH

j_call: TRBJ2-3
v_call: TRBV15
cdr3_aa: ATSRDGFSTDTQY

j_call: TRBJ2-1
v_call: TRBV3-1/TRBV3-2
cdr3_aa: ASSQPGLAGGGEQF

j_call: TRBJ2-3
v_call: TRBV5-1
cdr3_aa: ASRGGGTDTQY

j_call: TRBJ1-2
v_call: TRBV10-3
cdr3_aa: AISVDRGNGYT

j_call: TRBJ2-1
v_call: TRBV19
cdr3_aa: ASSDFLSYNEQF

j_call: TRBJ1-1
v_call: TRBV27
cdr3_aa: ASILQLANTEAF

j_call: TRBJ2-3
v_call: TRBV4-3
cdr3_aa: ASSQDGARGLDTQY

j_call: TRBJ2-5
v_call: TRBV10-3
cdr3_aa: AISAGTGGGETQY

j_call: TRBJ1-4
v_call: TRBV19
cdr3_aa: ASSPWTGRNEKLF

j_call: TRBJ1-5
v_call: TRBV28
cdr3_aa: ASSSSGTGIQPQH

j_call: TRBJ1-5
v_call: TRBV30
cdr3_aa: ACHRGLSNQPQH

j_call: TRBJ1-1
v_call: TRBV30
cdr3_aa: AWRLRLNTEAF

j_call: TRBJ2-7
v_call: TRBV7-6
cdr3_aa: ASGEGLAGSYEQY

j_call: TRBJ1-5
v_call: TRBV27
cdr3_aa: ASSLTRPLDQPQH